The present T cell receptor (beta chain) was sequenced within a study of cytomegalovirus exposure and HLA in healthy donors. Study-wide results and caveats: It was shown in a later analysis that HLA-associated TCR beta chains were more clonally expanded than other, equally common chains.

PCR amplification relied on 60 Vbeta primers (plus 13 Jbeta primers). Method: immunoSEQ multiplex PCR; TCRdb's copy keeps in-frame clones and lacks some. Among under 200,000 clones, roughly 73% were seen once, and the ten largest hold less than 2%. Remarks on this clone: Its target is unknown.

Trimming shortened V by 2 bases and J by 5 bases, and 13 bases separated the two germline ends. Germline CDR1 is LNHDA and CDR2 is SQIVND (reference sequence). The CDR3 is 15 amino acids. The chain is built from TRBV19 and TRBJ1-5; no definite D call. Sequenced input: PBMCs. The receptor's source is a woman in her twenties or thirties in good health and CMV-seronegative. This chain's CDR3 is CASSIKTSGDQPQHF. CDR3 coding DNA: TGTGCCAGTAGTATAAAAACCTCGGGAGATCAGCCCCAGCATTTT.